This T cell receptor (beta chain) was captured in a study of T cells after yellow fever vaccination (dated by TCRdb to about 2019). About the study as a whole: The SMART-Seq v4 Ultra Low Input RNA kit was used to prepare libraries from fractions with low cell numbers. To follow T-cell clones before and after primary and booster YFV17D yellow fever vaccination, bulk TCR alpha and beta repertoires were sequenced over time. Two healthy male donors made up the cohort, one aged 18 to 29 years and the other aged 30 to 40 years. Blood was collected at multiple timepoints before and after primary and secondary immunization, and bulk PBMC replicates and cell subsets were isolated. On the study overall, not on this receptor specifically: A small fraction of clonotypes appeared in both the CD4 and CD8 compartments, likely as a result of convergent recombination. After the booster, most clones that had expanded after primary vaccination were detected again (around 95% of CD4 and roughly 86% of CD8), suggesting broad maintenance of memory. The study included only two donors, which limits how far the findings can be generalized. Compared with the primary T-cell response, the secondary T-cell response was faster but weaker, reaching its peak on day 5 rather than on day 15. Computational filtering was needed because FACS-sorted repertoires could contain abundant contaminating clonotypes from the bulk population.

Synthesis of TCR cDNA relied on 5'RACE template switching, a step that introduced a universal primer site along with unique molecular identifiers. cDNA synthesis was primed from both the TCR alpha and TCR beta constant segments. Libraries were amplified in two PCR steps, with sample barcodes and sequencing adapters added in the second step. Sequencing of libraries was performed on Illumina HiSeq 2500 (2x100 bp) or NovaSeq (2x150 bp). The original pipeline was this. MIGEC was used to demultiplex reads and collapse the reads into UMI consensus sequences, and MiXCR was used for V(D)J alignment. Using edgeR on replicate PBMC samples, clonotypes were called vaccine-responding if FDR was below 0.01 and the log2 fold change was above 5 up to day 15. Bulk clonotypes were assigned CD4 or CD8 identity according to which sequenced CD4 or CD8 repertoire held them at higher abundance. The public sequencing data were trimmed at Q25 with fastp and processed into clonotypes with MiXCR by TCRdb, which kept only in-frame beta chains. Entries are consolidated by CDR3 protein sequence, retaining the most common genes and DNA. The V and J calls were determined by TCRdb, not by the authors. Recorded for this sample are approximately 550,000 distinct CDR3 sequences; approximately 21% of them occurred a single time. The ten top clones hold 14% of the sample.

In its sample, this clonotype was seen a few times. Which antigen it targets is not known. No base-level quality is on record; no much larger clone is a single base apart. This specimen's treatment or condition label, per the study, means: live attenuated yellow fever vaccine strain. Two biological replicates of bulk PBMCs were collected at each blood-draw timepoint. A standard Ficoll-Paque protocol was used to isolate PBMCs from peripheral blood. TriZol was used to extract RNA from bulk PBMCs, CD4 and CD8 fractions, and dextramer-positive and dextramer-negative fractions. Trimming costs V 4 bases and J 7 bases, and their ends lie 15 bases apart. Including cysteine and phenylalanine, the CDR3 has 14 amino acids. This entry keeps only the CDR3 DNA: 42 bases, framed from base 1. CDR1 SGHRS and CDR2 YFSETQ were looked up in the germline V gene.

The sequencing here drew on PBMCs, taken 15 days after the yellow fever booster vaccination. This TCR derives from a man aged 30 to 39 who received the YFV17D yellow fever vaccine. The chain joins TRBV5-1 to TRBJ2-1; the D gene is unclear. The CDR3 protein sequence reads: CASSARRAPNEQFF. The DNA sequence is TGCGCCAGCAGCGCGAGGCGAGCGCCAAATGAGCAGTTCTTC.